This is a list of T cell receptor beta chains from one sample in a study of blood T cell repertoires in COVID-19. Profiled with immunoSEQ multiplex PCR; TCRdb holds only in-frame clones, not every one. This sample yields some 190,000 clones, of which approximately 90% are seen a single time; roughly 6% belongs to the top ten. Sequences were obtained from peripheral blood. The receptors were gathered from a woman aged 40 to 49 who had recovered from COVID-19. CDR3s include the opening cysteine and the closing phenylalanine or tryptophan. A D gene is named only where the DNA matches it firmly. Some rows have no size entry. The others give once, few or many, or a class for an expanded clone.

TRBJ2-2	TRBV19	few	TRBD1	16	CASRPQGAKNTGELFF	TGTGCCAGTAGACCACAGGGGGCGAAGAACACCGGGGAGCTGTTTTTT
TRBJ2-1	TRBV7-9	many	TRBD2	17	CASSLLTSGKTYNEQFF	TGTGCCAGCAGCTTACTGACTAGCGGGAAGACCTACAATGAGCAGTTCTTC
TRBJ2-5	TRBV6-5	.	.	14	CASTILGLQETQYF	TGTGCCAGCACTATCTTGGGACTTCAAGAGACCCAGTACTTC
TRBJ2-3	TRBV6-2/TRBV6-3	.	TRBD2	17	CASSYWASGQSTDTQYF	TGTGCCAGCAGTTACTGGGCTAGCGGGCAAAGCACAGATACGCAGTATTTT
TRBJ2-6	TRBV6-6	.	.	15	CASRPQGAGANVLTF	TGTGCCAGCAGACCACAGGGTGCTGGGGCCAACGTCCTGACTTTC
TRBJ1-4	TRBV28	.	.	13	CASSGGTNEKLFF	TGTGCCAGCAGCGGGGGAACTAATGAAAAACTGTTTTTT
TRBJ1-6	TRBV11-2	.	TRBD1	15	CASSPRTGGSSPLHF	TGTGCCAGCAGCCCAAGGACAGGGGGCAGTTCACCCCTCCACTTT
TRBJ1-1	TRBV5-1	.	.	11	CASSLGTAAFF	TGCGCCAGCAGCTTGGGGACAGCGGCTTTCTTT
TRBJ2-1	TRBV19	.	TRBD2	19	CASSRAHTGLADSYNEQFF	TGTGCCAGTAGTAGAGCCCACACAGGACTAGCGGATTCCTACAATGAGCAGTTCTTC
TRBJ1-1	TRBV19	few	.	15	CASSIDGTLNTEAFF	TGTGCCAGTAGTATAGACGGGACACTGAACACTGAAGCTTTCTTT
TRBJ1-6	TRBV29-1	.	TRBD1	19	CSALFPGTGGSPENSPLHF	TGCAGCGCCCTGTTCCCCGGGACAGGGGGGTCCCCCGAGAATTCACCCCTCCACTTT
TRBJ1-6	TRBV6-5	.	.	15	CASSYSDINNSPLHF	TGTGCCAGCAGTTACTCCGACATAAATAATTCACCCCTCCACTTT
TRBJ1-1	TRBV18	.	.	13	CASSPSGNTEAFF	TGTGCCAGCTCACCGTCGGGGAACACTGAAGCTTTCTTT
TRBJ1-4	TRBV5-6	.	.	13	CASSQGTSEKLFF	TGTGCCAGCAGCCAGGGGACAAGCGAAAAACTGTTTTTT
TRBJ2-2	TRBV5-1	.	TRBD2	15	CASSLRAGDTGELFF	TGCGCCAGCAGCTTGAGAGCGGGAGACACCGGGGAGCTGTTTTTT
TRBJ2-7	TRBV1	.	.	18	CTSSNRHPFSGSQYEQYF	TGCACCAGCAGCAATCGACATCCATTTAGCGGGAGTCAATACGAGCAGTACTTC
TRBJ1-1	TRBV20-1	.	.	13	CSASRLGDTEAFF	TGCAGTGCTAGTCGGCTAGGGGACACTGAAGCTTTCTTT
TRBJ2-5	TRBV4-3	once	.	13	CASSLQYQETQYF	TGCGCCAGCAGCCTTCAATACCAAGAGACCCAGTACTTC
TRBJ2-2	TRBV18	.	TRBD1	20	CASSPSFPGQGIGNTGELFF	TGTGCCAGCTCACCATCGTTCCCGGGACAGGGGATTGGGAACACCGGGGAGCTGTTTTTT
TRBJ2-2	TRBV10-3	.	TRBD1	13	CAITTGVTGELFF	TGTGCCATCACGACAGGGGTGACCGGGGAGCTGTTTTTT
TRBJ2-2	TRBV6-4	.	TRBD2	13	CASGRADTGELFF	TGTGCCAGTGGGAGGGCCGACACCGGGGAGCTGTTTTTT
TRBJ2-3	TRBV2	.	TRBD2	15	CASSGTSSSTDTQYF	TGTGCCAGCAGTGGGACTAGCAGTAGCACAGATACGCAGTATTTT
TRBJ2-3	TRBV19	.	TRBD1	17	CASSIAFWTGGADTQYF	TGTGCCAGTAGTATAGCTTTTTGGACAGGGGGCGCGGATACGCAGTATTTT
TRBJ1-1	TRBV6-1	.	.	16	CASSEPQGGINTEAFF	TGTGCCAGCAGTGAACCCCAGGGAGGTATCAACACTGAAGCTTTCTTT
TRBJ1-2	TRBV29-1	.	.	13	CSVHREANYGYTF	TGCAGCGTACACAGGGAAGCGAACTATGGCTACACCTTC
TRBJ2-3	TRBV7-2	.	TRBD2	16	CASSRTSGKGADTQYF	TGTGCCAGCAGCCGGACTAGCGGGAAGGGTGCTGATACGCAGTATTTT
TRBJ2-5	TRBV7-2	.	.	17	CASSLASGAGPQETQYF	TGTGCCAGCAGCTTAGCCAGTGGCGCGGGGCCCCAAGAGACCCAGTACTTC
TRBJ2-1	TRBV27	.	.	14	CASSLRGSYNEQFF	TGTGCCAGCAGTTTACGGGGATCCTACAATGAGCAGTTCTTC
TRBJ1-2	TRBV3-1/TRBV3-2	.	.	14	CASSQGIGRGGYTF	TGTGCCAGCAGCCAAGGAATCGGAAGGGGTGGCTACACCTTC
TRBJ1-2	TRBV5-5	.	TRBD1	16	CASSQITGTGDDGYTF	TGTGCCAGCAGCCAAATTACCGGGACAGGGGACGATGGCTACACCTTC
TRBJ2-1	TRBV30	.	.	13	CAWSKGGPGEQFF	TGTGCCTGGAGTAAAGGAGGGCCGGGTGAGCAGTTCTTC
TRBJ1-5	TRBV19	.	TRBD1	13	CASNRGLRQPQHF	TGTGCCAGTAACAGGGGGCTACGTCAGCCCCAGCATTTT
TRBJ2-7	TRBV19	once	TRBD1	15	CASSIARDRAYEQYF	TGTGCCAGTAGTATAGCCCGGGACAGGGCCTACGAGCAGTACTTC
TRBJ2-7	TRBV5-8	.	TRBD2	17	CASSLFWTSDHSYEQYF	TGTGCCAGCAGCTTGTTTTGGACTAGCGACCACTCCTACGAGCAGTACTTC
TRBJ1-1	TRBV24-1	.	.	13	CATSANQNTEAFF	TGTGCCACCAGCGCGAATCAGAACACTGAAGCTTTCTTT
TRBJ2-1	TRBV5-1	.	.	14	CASSHNLAHNEQFF	TGCGCCAGCAGCCACAATCTAGCGCACAATGAGCAGTTCTTC
TRBJ2-2	TRBV4-3	.	.	15	CASRPSRVLTGELFF	TGCGCCAGCCGTCCCTCGCGGGTCCTCACCGGGGAGCTGTTTTTT
TRBJ2-1	TRBV2	.	TRBD2	16	CASIQVAGFFDNEQFF	TGTGCCAGCATCCAGGTAGCGGGGTTCTTCGACAATGAGCAGTTCTTC
TRBJ2-1	TRBV5-1	few	TRBD2	17	CASSEASGGSSYNEQFF	TGCGCCAGCAGCGAAGCTAGCGGGGGGAGCTCCTACAATGAGCAGTTCTTC
TRBJ2-2	TRBV3-1/TRBV3-2	.	TRBD1	16	CASSQVGTAITGELFF	TGTGCCAGCAGCCAAGTAGGGACAGCGATCACCGGGGAGCTGTTTTTT
TRBJ2-3	TRBV18	once	.	15	CASSLKGRGTDTQYF	TGTGCCAGCTCACTCAAAGGCCGCGGGACAGATACGCAGTATTTT
TRBJ1-2	TRBV19	once	TRBD1	12	CASLDRGPGYTF	TGTGCCAGCCTCGACAGGGGGCCCGGCTACACCTTC
TRBJ2-1	TRBV19	.	.	13	CASSIQRYNEQFF	TGTGCCAGTAGTATACAGCGTTACAATGAGCAGTTCTTC
TRBJ2-1	TRBV5-4	.	TRBD1	15	CASSPGGQGNNEQFF	TGTGCCAGCAGCCCGGGGGGACAGGGGAACAATGAGCAGTTCTTC
TRBJ2-3	TRBV7-3	.	TRBD2	15	CASSYGLADTDTQYF	TGTGCCAGCAGTTATGGACTAGCGGACACAGATACGCAGTATTTT
TRBJ2-2	TRBV6-2/TRBV6-3	.	TRBD2	17	CASSKGLAGLHTGELFF	TGTGCCAGCAGTAAGGGACTAGCGGGACTCCACACCGGGGAGCTGTTTTTT
TRBJ1-5	TRBV30	.	.	12	CAWSVRGSAQHF	TGTGCCTGGAGTGTTCGGGGATCAGCCCAGCATTTT
TRBJ2-5	TRBV29-1	.	.	13	CSAAGGFQETQYF	TGCAGCGCCGCGGGTGGGTTCCAAGAGACCCAGTACTTC
TRBJ2-3	TRBV19	.	.	13	CASKSRGTDTQYF	TGTGCCAGTAAGAGTCGCGGCACAGATACGCAGTATTTT
TRBJ2-1	TRBV15	.	.	13	CATSGARAYEQFF	TGTGCCACCAGTGGTGCGAGGGCCTATGAGCAGTTCTTC
TRBJ2-1	TRBV7-2	.	TRBD2	17	CASSSGPGLAGENEQFF	TGTGCCAGCAGCTCAGGTCCGGGACTAGCGGGAGAGAATGAGCAGTTCTTC
TRBJ1-2	TRBV5-4	.	.	16	CASSPPIGQGHNGYTF	TGTGCCAGCAGCCCGCCGATCGGGCAGGGACACAATGGCTACACCTTC
TRBJ1-1	TRBV6-5	.	.	13	CASSYFADTEAFF	TGTGCCAGCAGTTACTTCGCGGACACTGAAGCTTTCTTT
TRBJ1-5	TRBV21-1	.	.	19	CASSLRDSGAWRLNQPQHF	TGTGCCAGCAGCCTCCGGGACAGTGGGGCCTGGCGACTCAATCAGCCCCAGCATTTT
TRBJ1-1	TRBV29-1	.	.	14	CSVARTVMNTEAFF	TGCAGCGTTGCCCGTACGGTCATGAACACTGAAGCTTTCTTT
TRBJ2-2	TRBV5-5	.	.	16	CASSLASGGRSGELFF	TGTGCCAGCAGCTTGGCCTCGGGTGGTAGGTCCGGGGAGCTGTTTTTT